These 18 T cell receptor beta chains came from one sample sequenced in a study of siplizumab effects on memory and regulatory T cells. Repertoires were generated with immunoSEQ multiplex PCR, while TCRdb's copy carries only in-frame clones and drops some. Among tens of thousands of clones listed, around 97% were seen once. Sequences were obtained from naive CD4+ T cells sorted from blood. These receptors originate from a human donor in good health.

The rearrangement joins TRBV5-4 to TRBJ2-3; 10 bases are a match to TRBD2. This CDR3 spans 19 amino acids. Per the germline V gene, CDR1 is SGHNT and CDR2 is YYREEE (reference sequence). The junction had 10 bases not matched to a gene; V was cut back by 0 bases and J by 0 bases. The CDR3: CASSLDGLAGDPSTDTQYF. In DNA form, the CDR3 reads TGTGCCAGCAGCTTGGACGGGCTAGCGGGGGACCCGAGCACAGATACGCAGTATTTT.

The chain joins TRBV28 to TRBJ1-5; possibly TRBD1 for D (5 bases). CDR3 length equals 17 residues. CDR1 is MDHEN and CDR2 is SYDVKM in the germline V gene. The V end lost 5 bases, the J end lost 0 bases, and 17 bases lay between the germline ends. CDR3 DNA: TGTGCCAGCAGTGAGGCCGGGGGAGGCTATAGCAATCAGCCCCAGCATTTT. This sequence encodes CASSEAGGGYSNQPQHF.

V is TRBV29-1 and J is TRBJ1-4, with TRBD1 as a possible D gene (6 bases). CDR1 is SQVTM, CDR2 ANQGSEA, per germline. V lost 8 bases and J 7 bases, leaving 17 bases between the germline ends. The CDR3 covers 13 residues. The CDR3: CSLGGGSGEKLFF. In DNA, the CDR3 is TGCAGCTTAGGGGGGGGCAGCGGTGAAAAACTGTTTTTT.

V is TRBV19 and J is TRBJ2-3; TRBD1 aligns across 7 bases. Looked up from germline, CDR1 is LNHDA and CDR2 is SQIVND (reference sequence). The CDR3 covers 16 residues. The V and J ends lost 5 bases and 4 bases, in that order; junction bases with no gene match: 12. The CDR3 DNA reads TGTGCCAGTAGTTGGGACAGCTTAACAAGGGCAGATACGCAGTATTTT. This sequence encodes CASSWDSLTRADTQYF.

This chain joins TRBV6-6 and TRBJ1-2; D unresolved. V shed 5 bases and J shed 5 bases, with 12 bases lying between them. This CDR3 region has 13 residues. Germline V gene data show CDR1 as MNHNY and CDR2 as SVGAGI (reference sequence). In DNA form, the CDR3 reads TGTGCCAGCAGTGCGGGAGAAGGTTATGGCTACACCTTC. Amino acid sequence: CASSAGEGYGYTF.

V gene TRBV5-6 combines with J gene TRBJ1-5; 11 bases are shared with TRBD1. V shed 4 bases and J 0 bases; nucleotides not matched to a gene: 9. The CDR3 spans 18 residues. Germline CDR1 and CDR2: SGHDT and YYEEEE. CDR3 bases: TGTGCCAGCAGCCTGAGGACAGGGGGCTCCCATAGCAATCAGCCCCAGCATTTT. It codes for CASSLRTGGSHSNQPQHF.

The chain combines TRBV5-1 with TRBJ1-1, with TRBD1 identical over 7 bases. V was clipped by 3 bases and J by 4 bases; unmatched bases: 12. CDR3 size: 16 residues. CDR1 and CDR2 (germline): SGHRS, YFSETQ. This chain's CDR3 is CASSSLRQGEGTEAFF. CDR3 nucleotide sequence: TGCGCCAGCAGCTCCTTAAGACAGGGTGAAGGCACTGAAGCTTTCTTT.

This chain uses TRBV7-3 with TRBJ2-5, with 13 nucleotides matching TRBD2. V lost 6 bases and J lost 2; bases outside the gene matches: 15. The CDR3 is made up of 19 amino acids. Germline loops: CDR1 SGHTA, CDR2 FQGTGA. In nucleotides, the CDR3 is TGTGCCAGCAGTTTACGCCCACTAGCGGGGGGGGAAACTCAAGAGACCCAGTACTTC. As protein: CASSLRPLAGGETQETQYF.

CDR3 DNA: TGTGCCAGCAGCCGAGCGGGGGACTACGAGCAGTACTTC. Translating it yields CASSRAGDYEQYF. The V call is TRBV5-5, the J call TRBJ2-7; TRBD2 aligns across 8 bases. Germline V gives CDR1 SGHKS, CDR2 YYEKEE (reference sequence). The CDR3 is made up of 13 amino acids. The V gene end was trimmed by 4 bases and the J gene end by 3 bases; junction bases not matched to a gene: 3.

This clone was seen once. The gene calls are TRBV19 and TRBJ1-5; D is unresolved. V gave up 5 bases and J gave up 2 bases, with 10 bases separating them. The CDR3 runs to 14 residues. Germline loops: CDR1 LNHDA, CDR2 SQIVND (reference sequence). CDR3 loop: CASSPGSGNQPQHF. DNA for the CDR3: TGTGCCAGTAGTCCCGGTTCCGGCAATCAGCCCCAGCATTTT.

CDR3 sequence (DNA): TGCGCCAGCAGCTTGGGCGGGGTGGCTGGAAACACCATATATTTT. Translating gives CASSLGGVAGNTIYF. This chain uses TRBV5-1 with TRBJ1-3, with no clear D. The V end lost 0 bases, the J end lost 2 bases, and 9 bases lay between the germline ends. The CDR3 spans 15 residues. The V gene's germline CDR1 is SGHRS and CDR2 YFSETQ.

This chain uses TRBV4-2 with TRBJ2-5; D is perhaps TRBD1 (6 bases). The germline V gene has CDR1 LGHNA and CDR2 YNFKEQ. The CDR3 sequence is 15 residues long. Trimming took off 1 base at V and 5 bases at J, with 14 bases between the two ends. CDR3 bases: TGTGCCAGCAGCCAAGTAGACAGGTTAATGGAGACCCAGTACTTC. Translated: CASSQVDRLMETQYF.

This chain links TRBV2 with TRBJ1-6; D is unclear. With 5 bases removed from V and 8 bases from J, the gap between germline ends came to 10 bases. The length of the CDR3 is 13 residues. The germline V gene encodes CDR1 SNHLY and CDR2 FYNNEI. CDR3 amino acids: CASSPGRYSPLHF. As DNA, the CDR3 is TGTGCCAGCAGTCCTGGACGTTATTCACCCCTCCACTTT.

The V call is TRBV10-3, the J call TRBJ2-3; D unclear. The germline gives CDR1 ENHRY, CDR2 SYGVKD. CDR3 length: 12 residues. V lost 2 bases, J lost 6 bases, and 6 bases lay in between. CDR3 loop: CAISEQSDTQYF. The CDR3 nucleotides are TGTGCCATCAGTGAGCAGTCGGATACGCAGTATTTT.

With respect to this clone: This CDR3 is also generated by other DNA sequences in the sample. The V call is TRBV18, the J call TRBJ2-7; D is unclear. CDR3 length: 12 amino acids. V was clipped by 3 bases and J by 3 bases, with 6 bases between them. The germline CDR1 and CDR2 sequences are KGHSH and LQKENI. The CDR3: CASSPPGYEQYF. Here the CDR3 DNA reads TGTGCCAGCTCACCTCCCGGCTACGAGCAGTACTTC.

The rearrangement joins TRBV5-1 to TRBJ1-6; 8 bases are shared with TRBD1. The CDR3 runs 14 residues. Trimming cost V 5 bases and J 8 bases; bases outside gene matches: 6. Germline V gives CDR1 SGHRS, CDR2 YFSETQ. This chain's CDR3 is CASRPQGVDSPLHF. The CDR3 bases are TGCGCCAGCAGGCCACAGGGGGTTGATTCACCCCTCCACTTT.

The gene calls are TRBV10-3 and TRBJ2-7, with a weak D call TRBD2 (6 bases). Deletions cut 8 bases from V and 2 bases from J, with 19 bases between. The CDR3 is 15 residues long. Germline CDR1 reads ENHRY; CDR2 reads SYGVKD. DNA for the CDR3: TGTGCCATCCGCCGCGGGACGGACACTACCTACGAGCAGTACTTC. Its translation is CAIRRGTDTTYEQYF.

V gene TRBV19 combines with J gene TRBJ1-1; 11 bases are a match to TRBD1. Trimming took 5 bases from V and 6 from J; bases not matched to a gene: 8. CDR1 is LNHDA, CDR2 SQIVND, per germline (reference sequence). The CDR3 sequence is 15 residues long. CDR3 coding DNA: TGTGCCAGTAGTCCACGAGGGACAGGGGGTTCTGAAGCTTTCTTT. It codes for CASSPRGTGGSEAFF.